This is a list of T cell receptor beta chains from one sample in a study of lymphopenia after photon versus proton radiotherapy. The method was immunoSEQ multiplex PCR; TCRdb's version includes in-frame clones alone and lacks a portion of them. Here the sample spans approximately 160,000 clones, approximately 90% being singletons. The sample in question was peripheral blood, obtained from a patient treated with photon-based radiotherapy. The receptor set was obtained from a man aged 45-65 years with gastric cancer. Both conserved end residues are part of each CDR3. Each record gives: V gene, clone size, D gene, CDR3 length, J gene, CDR3 protein, CDR3 DNA. A D gene is named only where the DNA matches it firmly. The listing skips clone size in some rows; elsewhere it reads once, few, many or a size class.

TRBV6-6	NA	NA	13	TRBJ2-7	CASTTGTSYEQYF	TGTGCCAGCACAACAGGGACTTCCTACGAGCAGTACTTC
TRBV6-5	NA	TRBD1	15	TRBJ2-7	CASSYSGGLLYEQYF	TGTGCCAGCAGTTACTCAGGGGGCTTACTCTACGAGCAGTACTTC
TRBV7-9	NA	NA	13	TRBJ2-3	CASSPELADTQYF	TGTGCCAGCAGCCCCGAGTTGGCAGATACGCAGTATTTT
TRBV28	NA	TRBD1	15	TRBJ1-2	CASSMGQGAKYGYTF	TGTGCCAGCAGTATGGGACAGGGGGCGAAGTATGGCTACACCTTC
TRBV5-4	NA	TRBD1	16	TRBJ1-2	CASSQPRAQGNYGYTF	TGTGCCAGCAGCCAACCGAGGGCACAGGGGAACTATGGCTACACCTTC
TRBV11-3	NA	NA	17	TRBJ2-1	CASSLSSGLSSYNEQFF	TGTGCCAGCAGCTTAAGTAGCGGCCTCAGCTCCTACAATGAGCAGTTCTTC
TRBV11-2	NA	TRBD1	14	TRBJ1-2	CASSQDRAWGGYTF	TGTGCCAGCAGCCAAGACAGGGCCTGGGGTGGCTACACCTTC
TRBV5-1	NA	NA	11	TRBJ2-7	CASSLESEQYF	TGCGCCAGCAGCTTGGAATCCGAGCAGTACTTC
TRBV28	NA	NA	15	TRBJ2-7	CASSSPGRRGYEQYF	TGTGCCAGCAGTTCCCCGGGCAGAAGAGGGTACGAGCAGTACTTC
TRBV27	once	TRBD2	15	TRBJ2-7	CATRPIAGSSYEQYF	TGTGCCACCAGACCGATAGCGGGTAGCTCCTACGAGCAGTACTTC
TRBV18	NA	TRBD1	17	TRBJ2-5	CASSPGPATGGEETQYF	TGTGCCAGCTCACCAGGTCCCGCGACAGGGGGCGAAGAGACCCAGTACTTC
TRBV4-1	NA	NA	15	TRBJ1-4	CASSQANRADEKLFF	TGCGCCAGCAGCCAAGCTAACAGGGCCGATGAAAAACTGTTTTTT
TRBV21-1	NA	NA	16	TRBJ1-1	CASRGDTRRMNTEAFF	TGTGCCAGCAGGGGCGATACGAGGCGGATGAACACTGAAGCTTTCTTT
TRBV10-2	NA	NA	13	TRBJ2-7	CASSGTGSYEQYF	TGCGCCAGTTCAGGAACAGGCTCCTACGAGCAGTACTTC
TRBV9	NA	NA	15	TRBJ2-1	CASSVTLSSYNEQFF	TGTGCCAGCAGCGTCACATTGAGCTCCTACAATGAGCAGTTCTTC
TRBV9	NA	NA	13	TRBJ2-7	CASSTYPGYEQYF	TGTGCCAGCAGCACCTATCCCGGCTACGAGCAGTACTTC
TRBV6-1	NA	NA	13	TRBJ2-3	CASSERGSHTQYF	TGTGCCAGCAGTGAAAGGGGTTCCCATACGCAGTATTTT
TRBV4-3	NA	NA	16	TRBJ2-7	CASSQDPTGSSYEQYF	TGCGCCAGCAGCCAAGATCCAACAGGAAGCTCCTACGAGCAGTACTTC
TRBV6-5	NA	NA	13	TRBJ1-3	CASRRGNGNTIYF	TGTGCCAGCAGGAGGGGTAATGGAAACACCATATATTTT
TRBV7-3	NA	TRBD1	15	TRBJ2-1	CASSFPGQGALGQFF	TGTGCCAGCAGCTTCCCGGGACAGGGGGCGCTTGGGCAGTTCTTC
TRBV18	NA	NA	15	TRBJ2-1	CASSPGTVSYNEQFF	TGTGCCAGCTCGCCGGGGACCGTTTCCTACAATGAGCAGTTCTTC
TRBV15	once	TRBD2	15	TRBJ2-1	CATSGARRERHEQFF	TGTGCCACCAGCGGGGCGAGGCGGGAGAGGCATGAGCAGTTCTTC
TRBV4-1	NA	TRBD2	17	TRBJ2-1	CASSPTGLAGGGNEQFF	TGCGCCAGCAGCCCCACGGGACTAGCGGGAGGTGGTAATGAGCAGTTCTTC
TRBV18	NA	NA	13	TRBJ2-5	CASSPRLGETQYF	TGTGCCAGCTCACCACGACTAGGAGAGACCCAGTACTTC
TRBV30	once	TRBD2	14	TRBJ2-1	CAWRTSGNDNEQFF	TGTGCCTGGCGGACTAGCGGGAATGATAATGAGCAGTTCTTC
TRBV5-6	NA	NA	15	TRBJ2-7	CASSLLPGASYEQYF	TGTGCCAGCAGCTTGCTGCCCGGGGCCTCCTACGAGCAGTACTTC
TRBV6-1	NA	TRBD1	15	TRBJ2-5	CASSLSGQPDGTQYF	TGTGCCAGCAGTCTATCGGGACAGCCCGACGGGACCCAGTACTTC
TRBV6-1	NA	NA	16	TRBJ1-5	CASSEAGVGSNQPQHF	TGTGCCAGCAGTGAAGCTGGGGTCGGGAGCAATCAGCCCCAGCATTTT
TRBV5-6	NA	NA	15	TRBJ1-2	CASSLGQGINYGYTF	TGTGCCAGCAGCTTGGGGCAGGGGATTAACTATGGCTACACCTTC
TRBV9	NA	NA	17	TRBJ2-1	CASSKSESTLSYNEQFF	TGTGCCAGCAGCAAGAGTGAGTCAACCCTCTCCTACAATGAGCAGTTCTTC
TRBV6-5	NA	NA	15	TRBJ1-3	CASTTRQVTGNTIYF	TGTGCCAGCACCACCAGACAGGTGACTGGAAACACCATATATTTT
TRBV20-1	NA	NA	11	TRBJ1-2	CSAETNSGYTF	TGCAGTGCTGAAACTAACAGTGGCTACACCTTC
TRBV7-2	NA	TRBD2	17	TRBJ2-3	CASSRLAGQFYTDTQYF	TGTGCCAGCAGCCGACTAGCGGGCCAATTTTACACAGATACGCAGTATTTT
TRBV7-2	NA	TRBD2	14	TRBJ2-1	CASSLDSGRNEQFF	TGTGCCAGCAGCTTAGATAGCGGGAGAAATGAGCAGTTCTTC
TRBV28	NA	TRBD1	15	TRBJ2-2	CASRPGTGKAGELFF	TGTGCCAGCAGGCCCGGGACAGGGAAGGCCGGGGAGCTGTTTTTT
TRBV6-5	NA	NA	13	TRBJ2-1	CASSYSQNNEQFF	TGTGCCAGCAGTTACTCACAGAACAATGAGCAGTTCTTC
TRBV5-1	once	TRBD1	16	TRBJ1-1	CASSYRPGQGSTEAFF	TGCGCCAGCAGCTACCGCCCCGGACAGGGGAGCACTGAAGCTTTCTTT
TRBV6-4	NA	TRBD2	18	TRBJ2-1	CASSEYPPSGRIGNEQFF	TGTGCCAGCAGTGAATACCCGCCTAGCGGGAGAATTGGCAATGAGCAGTTCTTC
TRBV18	NA	TRBD1	13	TRBJ1-1	CASSPSGTAEAFF	TGTGCCAGCTCACCTTCAGGGACAGCTGAAGCTTTCTTT
TRBV30	NA	NA	11	TRBJ1-1	CAWRNGWVAFF	TGTGCCTGGAGGAATGGATGGGTAGCTTTCTTT
TRBV4-1	NA	TRBD1	16	TRBJ1-2	CASSRPTGTGDNGYTF	TGCGCCAGCAGCCGCCCGACCGGGACAGGGGATAATGGCTACACCTTC
TRBV7-6	NA	NA	16	TRBJ2-2	CASNHGTPSNTGELFF	TGTGCCAGCAACCACGGGACGCCCTCGAACACCGGGGAGCTGTTTTTT
TRBV2	NA	NA	16	TRBJ1-2	CASSEASRGRNYGYTF	TGTGCCAGCAGTGAAGCGTCGAGGGGCCGTAACTATGGCTACACCTTC
TRBV20-1	once	NA	11	TRBJ1-1	CSPTDNTEAFF	TGCAGTCCGACAGATAACACTGAAGCTTTCTTT